This paragraph covers one T cell receptor (beta chain) sequence. What it recognizes is unknown. Germline CDR1 SNHLY, CDR2 FYNNEI. CDR3 length equals 18 residues. The ends lost 4 bases at V and 3 bases at J; junction bases unmatched: 14. This sample is drawn from a study of graft-versus-host responses after intestinal transplantation. At the level of the study: Every recipient underwent anti-thymocyte globulin induction, then tacrolimus and steroids for around three years. General study results and limits: High graft-versus-host to host-versus-graft T cell clonal ratios marked allografts of patients with graft-donor macrochimerism.

Produced via immunoSEQ multiplex PCR; TCRdb's table is partial and in-frame only. The sample carries tens of thousands of clones, roughly 90% recorded once. This receptor was taken from a human donor who received an intestinal transplant. The material was unstimulated CD4+ T cells sorted from spleen or lymph node cells, obtained before intestinal transplant. V usage is TRBV2 and J usage is TRBJ1-2; 10 bases map to TRBD1. Written as DNA, the CDR3 is TGTGCCAGCAGTGGAAATCAACCGGGACAGGGGATTGACTATGGCTACACCTTC. This translates into CASSGNQPGQGIDYGYTF.